This T cell receptor beta chain stems from a study of T cell responses to AZD1222 COVID-19 vaccine. On this clone itself: The target antigen is unknown.

V was shortened by 10 bases and J by 0 bases, with 16 bases between the two germline ends. Germline lookup yields CDR1 LNHDA and CDR2 SQIVND (reference sequence). The CDR3 covers 15 residues. Method: immunoSEQ multiplex PCR; TCRdb's copy keeps in-frame clones and lacks some. Found here are around 140,000 clones, about 91% of them singletons; the top ten hold 1.4%. Study-level results: Seropositive at baseline were only 5 to 7 AZD1222 recipients. Spike-specific TCR depth and breadth grew after two AZD1222 doses.

This rearrangement joins TRBV19 to TRBJ1-3; D not resolved. This sequence was found in an adult in good health. The sample in question was peripheral blood, obtained on day 0 of AZD1222 vaccination. CDR3 residues: CATQSRHYSGNTIYF. CDR3 nucleotide sequence: TGTGCCACCCAATCCCGACACTACTCTGGAAACACCATATATTTT.